This T cell receptor beta chain was identified during a study of blood T cell repertoires in COVID-19. Study information: In each case, the material was cDNA or gDNA derived from T cells, B-cell-depleted T cells, or PBMCs.

The ends were cut back, 0 bases at V and 4 bases at J, with 15 bases in the middle. CDR3 size: 16 residues. From germline, CDR1 is LNHNV and CDR2 YYDKDF (reference sequence). TCRdb's copy holds only in-frame clones and misses some; the assay was immunoSEQ multiplex PCR. This table holds roughly 59,000 clones, 76% found once. Sequenced material: peripheral blood. This chain uses TRBV15 with TRBJ2-5, with TRBD1 as a possible D gene (6 bases). The TCR originated in a woman aged 45-65 years with active or convalescent COVID-19. The CDR3 loop is CATSRDTDSWGETQYF. The CDR3 DNA follows: TGTGCCACCAGCAGAGATACGGACAGCTGGGGAGAGACCCAGTACTTC.